The 21 T cell receptor beta chains in this list originate from one sample, sequenced in a study of CD8+ T cells in alopecia areata. RNA was isolated and reverse transcribed to cDNA, the sequencing template. Generated by immunoSEQ multiplex PCR, the TCRdb table keeps only in-frame clones and is missing some. Found here are about 180,000 clones, approximately 62% of them singletons; the top ten hold 1.7%. The sequencing used CD4+ T cells sorted from blood, collected at week 0. The receptor source for this set is a human donor with alopecia areata.

Comments on this clone: Different DNA sequences within this sample yield the same CDR3. The gene calls are TRBV29-1 and TRBJ2-1; 10 bases match TRBD2. Germline V gives CDR1 SQVTM, CDR2 ANQGSEA. The CDR3 runs 14 residues. Unmatched junction bases numbered 5, after V lost 7 bases and J lost 2 bases. The CDR3 loop reads CSASGGAPYNEQFF. The CDR3 region has the DNA TGCAGCGCAAGCGGGGGGGCACCCTACAATGAGCAGTTCTTC.

V is TRBV29-1 and J is TRBJ1-1, with no clear D. The CDR3 covers 13 residues. V dropped 4 bases and J dropped 4 bases, with 13 bases sitting between them. CDR1 and CDR2 (germline): SQVTM, ANQGSEA. CDR3 loop: CSVVVWTGTEAFF. The CDR3 coding sequence is TGCAGCGTTGTGGTCTGGACGGGCACTGAAGCTTTCTTT.

This clone is a singleton in its sample. The chain recombines TRBV30 with TRBJ1-1; D is undetermined. The CDR3 is made up of 12 amino acids. The germline V gene encodes CDR1 GTSNPN and CDR2 SVGIG (reference sequence). V was clipped by 3 bases and J by 1 base, with 6 bases between them. CDR3 sequence: CAWRPSNTEAFF. CDR3 in DNA: TGTGCCTGGAGACCGTCGAACACTGAAGCTTTCTTT.

The chain employs TRBV30 and TRBJ1-6; TRBD1 might be the D (5 bases). The CDR3 is 12 amino acids. V lost 5 bases to trimming and J lost 7 bases, with 9 bases between them. Germline CDR1 reads GTSNPN; CDR2 reads SVGIG (reference sequence). CDR3 in amino acids: CAWARGNSPLHF. In DNA, the CDR3 is TGTGCCTGGGCGCGGGGGAATTCACCCCTCCACTTT.

The rearrangement joins TRBV6-5 to TRBJ2-1; D possibly corresponds to TRBD2 (6 bases). Trimming stripped 6 bases from V and 6 bases from J, with 15 bases between. This CDR3 is built from 14 residues. Germline CDR1 is MNHEY and CDR2 is SVGAGI. The CDR3 region has the DNA TGTGCCAGCAGGATAGACGGGACTTCCAATGAGCAGTTCTTC. Its protein is CASRIDGTSNEQFF.

The chain is built from TRBV7-6 and TRBJ2-3; TRBD1 aligns across 7 bases. CDR1 is SGHVS and CDR2 is FNYEAQ in the germline V gene. The CDR3 loop spans 13 amino acids. Trimming removed 5 bases from V and 10 bases from J; junction bases left unmatched: 9. CDR3 DNA: TGTGCCAGCAGCACTGAGACAGGGAGCGCGCAGTATTTT. Amino acids: CASSTETGSAQYF.

This chain uses TRBV30 with TRBJ2-7; D is undetermined. This CDR3 has 11 residues. The germline V and J ends were trimmed by 2 bases and 0 bases, with 2 bases remaining between them. Per germline, CDR1 GTSNPN and CDR2 SVGIG (reference sequence). CDR3 nucleotides: TGTGCCTGGAGTATCTCCTACGAGCAGTACTTC. This sequence encodes CAWSISYEQYF.

V gene TRBV5-1 combines with J gene TRBJ2-1, with D uncertain. In germline, CDR1 is SGHRS, CDR2 YFSETQ. The germline V and J ends were trimmed by 0 bases and 7 bases, with 5 bases remaining between them. The CDR3 contains 12 residues. The CDR3 reads CASSLALNEQFF. For the CDR3, the DNA is TGCGCCAGCAGCTTGGCCCTAAATGAGCAGTTCTTC.

The rearrangement uses TRBV2 and TRBJ2-3, with TRBD2 matching 9 bases. CDR1 and CDR2 from the germline V gene are SNHLY and FYNNEI. This CDR3 has 16 amino acids. V lost 2 bases, J lost 0 bases, and 3 bases stayed unmatched. DNA of the CDR3: TGTGCCAGCAGTGAAACAGCGGGGGGTAGCACAGATACGCAGTATTTT. Encoded protein: CASSETAGGSTDTQYF.

This clone appeared once. V and J are TRBV5-1 and TRBJ1-5; D is unresolved. V was shortened by 4 bases and J by 0 bases, with 11 bases between the two germline ends. The CDR3 covers 15 residues. Germline CDR1 is SGHRS and CDR2 is YFSETQ. DNA for the CDR3: TGCGCCAGCAGCCCGACCGGGATTAGCAATCAGCCCCAGCATTTT. This sequence encodes CASSPTGISNQPQHF. The full variable domain, rest sourced from reference TRBV5-1 and TRBJ1-5, is KAGVTQTPRYLIKTRGQQVTLSCSPISGHRSVSWYQQTPGQGLQFLFEYFSETQRNKGNFPGRFSGRQFSNSRSEMNVSTLELGDSALYLCASSPTGISNQPQHFGDGTRLSIL.

The chain uses TRBV7-9 and TRBJ2-2, with no clear D. V dropped 4 bases and J dropped 8 bases, with 11 bases sitting between them. Looked up from germline, CDR1 is SEHNR and CDR2 is FQNEAQ (reference sequence). The CDR3 has 13 amino acids. DNA of the CDR3: TGTGCCAGCAGCTCGGCGGCCAGTGGGGAGCTGTTTTTT. Protein: CASSSAASGELFF.

This clone was seen only once. This chain joins TRBV11-3 and TRBJ2-3; 7 bases are a match to TRBD2. Germline V gives CDR1 SGHNT, CDR2 YENEEA. The CDR3 consists of 15 residues. Germline trimming cut 3 bases from V and 0 bases from J; bases unmatched to any gene: 3. The CDR3 nucleotides read TGTGCCAGCAGCTTCCGCGGGGGAAGCACAGATACGCAGTATTTT. It is translated as CASSFRGGSTDTQYF.

The V and J genes are TRBV30 and TRBJ1-2; TRBD1 matches at 7 bases. Trimming removed 4 bases from V and 8 bases from J; junction bases left unmatched: 10. Germline CDR1 GTSNPN, CDR2 SVGIG (reference sequence). The CDR3 consists of 13 residues. The CDR3 here is CAWTRDSGWGYTF. The CDR3 bases are TGTGCCTGGACCCGGGACAGTGGATGGGGCTACACCTTC.

This clone was detected only a few times. CDR3 sequence: CASSLTGLGDYGYTF. Here the CDR3 DNA reads TGTGCCAGCAGCTTGACAGGCCTTGGGGACTATGGCTACACCTTC. The chain combines TRBV13 with TRBJ1-2; perhaps TRBD1 as D (6 bases). CDR1 is PRHDT, CDR2 FYEKMQ, per germline (reference sequence). V dropped 3 bases and J dropped 3 bases, with 14 bases sitting between them. The CDR3 spans 15 residues.

A few counts support this clone. The chain is built from TRBV7-2 and TRBJ1-1; no clear D. V lost 5 bases and J lost 2, with 15 bases in between. Per germline, CDR1 SGHTA and CDR2 FQGNSA. This CDR3 has 15 residues. CDR3 sequence: CASSAPGRVNTEAFF. In DNA, the CDR3 is TGTGCCAGCAGCGCCCCGGGTCGGGTTAACACTGAAGCTTTCTTT.

The rearrangement links TRBV7-2 to TRBJ2-5, with a weak D call TRBD1 (5 bases). CDR1 and CDR2 from the germline V gene are SGHTA and FQGNSA. The CDR3 has 14 amino acids. Trimming cost V 5 bases and J 2 bases, with 12 bases left between them. The CDR3 region has the DNA TGTGCCAGCAGCGCGCAGGGATGGCAAGAGACCCAGTACTTC. Translating it yields CASSAQGWQETQYF. Full variable domain (outside the CDR3, taken from reference TRBV7-2 and TRBJ2-5): GAGVSQSPSNKVTEKGKDVELRCDPISGHTALYWYRQSLGQGLEFLIYFQGNSAPDKSGLPSDRFSAERTGGSVSTLTIQRTQQEDSAVYLCASSAQGWQETQYFGPGTRLLVL.

The chain recombines TRBV30 with TRBJ1-2; TRBD1 might be the D (6 bases). The germline V gene has CDR1 GTSNPN and CDR2 SVGIG (reference sequence). There are 14 residues in the CDR3. V lost 0 bases, J lost 1 base, and 9 bases lay in between. CDR3 region: CAWSVGAFNYGYTF. For the CDR3, the DNA is TGTGCCTGGAGTGTGGGGGCTTTTAACTATGGCTACACCTTC.

The rearrangement links TRBV6-4 to TRBJ2-7; no clear D gene. TRBJ2-1 explains the end of the DNA better; the J call may be wrong. Germline values: CDR1 MRHNA, CDR2 SNTAGT. This CDR3 has 15 amino acids. The CDR3 region has the DNA TGTGCCAGCAGTGACTCGAGAGGCGGATCTAGTGAGCAGTTCTTC. Amino acid sequence: CASSDSRGGSSEQFF.

The genes are TRBV30 and TRBJ1-2, with D possibly TRBD1 on 5 matching bases. The CDR3 loop spans 13 amino acids. Germline CDR1 and CDR2: GTSNPN and SVGIG (reference sequence). V lost 0 bases to trimming and J lost 7 bases, with 12 bases between them. The CDR3 protein is CAWSVLGTGGYTF. The CDR3 nucleotides are TGTGCCTGGAGTGTGCTAGGGACTGGTGGCTACACCTTC.

This clone has a single count. V is TRBV15 and J is TRBJ1-6, with unresolved D. V gave up 0 bases and J gave up 7 bases, with 7 bases separating them. Per germline, CDR1 LNHNV and CDR2 YYDKDF (reference sequence). This CDR3 is 14 amino acids long. CDR3 sequence (DNA): TGTGCCACCAGCAGAGATAGTTCGAATTCACCCCTCCACTTT. It translates to CATSRDSSNSPLHF.

V is TRBV11-1 and J is TRBJ1-4, with no clear D. The length of the CDR3 is 13 residues. V dropped 8 bases and J dropped 4 bases, with 11 bases sitting between them. The V gene's germline CDR1 is SGHAT and CDR2 FQDESV (reference sequence). In DNA, the CDR3 is TGTGCCAGCGGCAAGGACCTTAATGAAAAACTGTTTTTT. Translating gives CASGKDLNEKLFF. Combining the CDR3 with reference TRBV11-1 and TRBJ1-4 gives the whole variable domain EAEVAQSPRYKITEKSQAVAFWCDPISGHATLYWYRQILGQGPELLVQFQDESVVDDSQLPKDRFSAERLKGVDSTLKIQPAELGDSAMYLCASGKDLNEKLFFGSGTQLSVL.